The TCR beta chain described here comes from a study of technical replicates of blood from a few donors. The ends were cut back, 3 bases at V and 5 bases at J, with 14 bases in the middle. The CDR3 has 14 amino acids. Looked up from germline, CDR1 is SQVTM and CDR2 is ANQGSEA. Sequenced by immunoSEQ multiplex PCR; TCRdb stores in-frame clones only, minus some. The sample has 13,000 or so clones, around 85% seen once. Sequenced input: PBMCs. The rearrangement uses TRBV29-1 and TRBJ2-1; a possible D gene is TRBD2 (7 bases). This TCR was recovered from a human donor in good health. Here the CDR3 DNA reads TGCAGCGTTGAGGGGGCGGGAGTCGACAATGAGCAGTTCTTC. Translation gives CSVEGAGVDNEQFF.